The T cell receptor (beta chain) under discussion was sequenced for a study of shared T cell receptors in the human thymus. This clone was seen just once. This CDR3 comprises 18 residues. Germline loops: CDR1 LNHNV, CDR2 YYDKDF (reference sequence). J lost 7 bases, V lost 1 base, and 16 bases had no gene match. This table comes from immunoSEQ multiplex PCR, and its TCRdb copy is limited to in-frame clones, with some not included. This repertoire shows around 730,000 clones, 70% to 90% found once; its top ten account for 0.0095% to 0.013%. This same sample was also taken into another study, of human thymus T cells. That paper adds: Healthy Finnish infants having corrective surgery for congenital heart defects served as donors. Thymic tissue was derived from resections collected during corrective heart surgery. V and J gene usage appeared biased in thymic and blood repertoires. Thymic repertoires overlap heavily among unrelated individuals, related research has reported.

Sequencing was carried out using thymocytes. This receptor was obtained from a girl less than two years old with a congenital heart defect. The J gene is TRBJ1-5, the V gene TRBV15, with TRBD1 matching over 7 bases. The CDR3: CATSRAVRQGEGSQPQHF. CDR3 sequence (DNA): TGTGCCACCAGCAGAGCGGTTCGACAGGGTGAAGGGTCCCAGCCCCAGCATTTT.